A selection of T cell receptor beta chains follows, all from one sample in a study of T cell responses to AZD1222 COVID-19 vaccine. This table comes from immunoSEQ multiplex PCR, and its TCRdb copy is limited to in-frame clones, with some not included. The sample comprises roughly 140,000 clones, 70% to 90% of which are singletons, and roughly 3.8% rests with the top ten. Sequences were derived from peripheral blood, sampled on day 0 of AZD1222 vaccination. Source of these receptors: an adult in good health. Each CDR3 is given with its conserved first and last residue. A D gene is named only where the DNA matches it firmly. Part of the rows lack a size; the others show once, few, many or a class for expanded clones.

j_call: TRBJ1-5
d_call: .
clone_size: .
v_call: TRBV19
cdr3_aa: CASRTLQGFGNQPQHF
cdr3_nt: TGTGCCAGTAGGACATTACAGGGATTCGGCAATCAGCCCCAGCATTTT

j_call: TRBJ2-3
d_call: .
clone_size: .
v_call: TRBV19
cdr3_aa: CASSERGLTDTQYF
cdr3_nt: TGTGCCAGTAGTGAGAGGGGACTCACAGATACGCAGTATTTT

j_call: TRBJ1-1
d_call: .
clone_size: .
v_call: TRBV6-5
cdr3_aa: CASSIQGIGTSEAFF
cdr3_nt: TGTGCCAGCAGTATCCAGGGTATTGGGACTTCTGAAGCTTTCTTT

j_call: TRBJ2-2
d_call: TRBD1
clone_size: once
v_call: TRBV7-8
cdr3_aa: CASTLQGVGGELFF
cdr3_nt: TGTGCCAGCACCTTGCAGGGGGTAGGCGGGGAGCTGTTTTTT

j_call: TRBJ1-5
d_call: .
clone_size: .
v_call: TRBV27
cdr3_aa: CASSLSRDQPQHF
cdr3_nt: TGTGCCAGCAGTTTATCCAGAGACCAGCCCCAGCATTTT

j_call: TRBJ1-3
d_call: .
clone_size: .
v_call: TRBV4-2
cdr3_aa: CASSQVLGSVSGNTIYF
cdr3_nt: TGTGCCAGCAGCCAAGTTCTGGGGTCCGTCTCTGGAAACACCATATATTTT

j_call: TRBJ1-2
d_call: .
clone_size: .
v_call: TRBV21-1
cdr3_aa: CASSSRDRVHGYTF
cdr3_nt: TGTGCCAGCAGCAGCCGGGACAGGGTGCATGGCTACACCTTC

j_call: TRBJ1-2
d_call: .
clone_size: .
v_call: TRBV7-8
cdr3_aa: CASSLRDKNYGYTF
cdr3_nt: TGTGCCAGCAGCTTGCGCGACAAGAACTATGGCTACACCTTC

j_call: TRBJ2-7
d_call: TRBD1
clone_size: .
v_call: TRBV2
cdr3_aa: CASTRDRHYEQYF
cdr3_nt: TGTGCCAGCACCCGGGACAGACACTACGAGCAGTACTTC

j_call: TRBJ1-2
d_call: TRBD1
clone_size: .
v_call: TRBV10-1
cdr3_aa: CASTFRGGGYTF
cdr3_nt: TGCGCCAGCACCTTCAGGGGGGGTGGCTACACCTTC

j_call: TRBJ2-1
d_call: .
clone_size: .
v_call: TRBV7-9
cdr3_aa: CASSLAAGDYNEQFF
cdr3_nt: TGTGCCAGCAGCTTAGCGGCAGGCGATTACAATGAGCAGTTCTTC

j_call: TRBJ2-2
d_call: TRBD2
clone_size: .
v_call: TRBV27
cdr3_aa: CASSSFGGGYTAGELFF
cdr3_nt: TGTGCCAGCAGTTCCTTCGGGGGAGGGTACACCGCGGGGGAGCTGTTTTTT

j_call: TRBJ2-7
d_call: .
clone_size: .
v_call: TRBV5-6
cdr3_aa: CASSRRPGHLSYEQYF
cdr3_nt: TGTGCCAGCAGCCGCCGTCCGGGACATCTCTCCTACGAGCAGTACTTC

j_call: TRBJ2-5
d_call: .
clone_size: .
v_call: TRBV6-5
cdr3_aa: CASSRRGRETQYF
cdr3_nt: TGTGCCAGCAGTCGGCGGGGTAGAGAGACCCAGTACTTC

j_call: TRBJ1-3
d_call: .
clone_size: .
v_call: TRBV28
cdr3_aa: CASSYIERNTIYF
cdr3_nt: TGTGCCAGCAGTTACATCGAGCGGAACACCATATATTTT

j_call: TRBJ2-1
d_call: .
clone_size: .
v_call: TRBV9
cdr3_aa: CASTTSGGEQFF
cdr3_nt: TGTGCCAGCACCACGTCAGGGGGGGAGCAGTTCTTC

j_call: TRBJ1-5
d_call: .
clone_size: .
v_call: TRBV28
cdr3_aa: CASSLGGSNQPQHF
cdr3_nt: TGTGCCAGCAGTTTGGGGGGGTCCAACCAGCCCCAGCATTTT

j_call: TRBJ1-6
d_call: .
clone_size: .
v_call: TRBV6-5
cdr3_aa: CASSYSPGTGSPLHF
cdr3_nt: TGTGCCAGCAGTTACTCGCCCGGGACCGGCTCACCCCTCCACTTT